Below are 8 T cell receptor beta chains sequenced from a single sample in a study of cytomegalovirus exposure and HLA in healthy donors. PCR involved 60 Vbeta and 13 Jbeta primers. Only in-frame clones appear in the TCRdb table, and some are missing; sequencing was by immunoSEQ multiplex PCR. The profile shows under 200,000 clones, roughly 87% of them singletons. Sequencing input: PBMCs. The receptors derive from a girl aged 5-17 years in good health and CMV-seropositive.

The chain carries TRBV19 and TRBJ1-1; D remains ambiguous. In germline, CDR1 is LNHDA, CDR2 SQIVND (reference sequence). This CDR3 contains 14 residues. V was shortened by 3 bases and J by 4 bases, with 12 bases between the two germline ends. The CDR3 here is CASSMVGVGTEAFF. CDR3 coding DNA: TGTGCCAGTAGTATGGTGGGAGTTGGCACTGAAGCTTTCTTT.

CDR3 loop: CASSLENPGGAGYTF. DNA for the CDR3: TGTGCCAGCAGCTTAGAGAATCCCGGTGGGGCAGGCTACACCTTC. The gene calls are TRBV7-8 and TRBJ1-2; maybe TRBD1 (5 bases). This CDR3 comprises 15 residues. V lost 1 base to trimming and J lost 8 bases, with 17 bases between them. Germline CDR1 reads SGHVS; CDR2 reads FQNEAQ.

The chain has TRBV19 and TRBJ2-1; 16 nucleotides align to TRBD2. The CDR3 contains 17 residues. After removal of 5 bases from V and 8 bases from J, the junction contained 9 bases not matched to a gene. CDR1 is LNHDA and CDR2 is SQIVND in the germline V gene (reference sequence). The CDR3 DNA is TGTGCCAGTAGTCATATAGGGGGGACTAGCGGGAGGGATGAGCAGTTCTTC. Translation gives CASSHIGGTSGRDEQFF. The complete variable domain, with remaining parts taken from reference TRBV19 and TRBJ2-1, reads DGGITQSPKYLFRKEGQNVTLSCEQNLNHDAMYWYRQDPGQGLRLIYYSQIVNDFQKGDIAEGYSVSREKKESFPLTVTSAQKNPTAFYLCASSHIGGTSGRDEQFFGPGTRLTVL.

This chain joins TRBV29-1 and TRBJ1-2; 9 nucleotides match TRBD1. The CDR3 sequence is 13 residues long. Trimming at V came to 6 bases and at J to 5 bases, leaving 7 bases not matched to a gene. Germline V lookup: CDR1 SQVTM, CDR2 ANQGSEA. In nucleotides, the CDR3 is TGCAGCGTGACAGGGGGGGTGGGTTATGGCTACACCTTC. The encoded protein is CSVTGGVGYGYTF.

This clone was seen more than once but under ten times. This sequence joins TRBV9 and TRBJ2-4, with 8 bases identical to TRBD2. This CDR3 comprises 13 residues. From germline, CDR1 is SGDLS and CDR2 YYNGEE. V shed 2 bases and J 10 bases; nucleotides not matched to a gene: 5. CDR3 residues: CASSVFAGGIQYF. The DNA of the CDR3 is TGTGCCAGCAGCGTTTTCGCGGGGGGTATTCAGTACTTC.

V gene TRBV9 combines with J gene TRBJ1-5; 9 bases map to TRBD1. V trimming: 3 bases; J trimming: 6 bases; junction bases outside the gene matches: 4. The CDR3 has 14 residues. Per germline, CDR1 SGDLS and CDR2 YYNGEE. In DNA form, the CDR3 reads TGTGCCAGCAGCGCGGGACAGGGCGGTCAGCCCCAGCATTTT. This sequence encodes CASSAGQGGQPQHF.

This chain joins TRBV6-5 and TRBJ2-7; a possible D gene is TRBD2 (6 bases). Germline assignment: CDR1 MNHEY and CDR2 SVGAGI. V dropped 5 bases and J dropped 2 bases, with 13 bases sitting between them. The CDR3 consists of 14 residues. The CDR3 here is CASSLAGRTYEQYF. CDR3 bases: TGTGCCAGCAGTCTGGCGGGAAGGACCTACGAGCAGTACTTC.

The CDR3 loop is CASSLNQGFQPQHF. CDR3 nucleotides: TGTGCCAGCAGTCTAAACCAGGGGTTCCAGCCCCAGCATTTT. The gene calls are TRBV6-5 and TRBJ1-5, with D perhaps TRBD1 (6 bases). The V gene's germline CDR1 is MNHEY and CDR2 SVGAGI. The V and J ends lost 5 bases and 7 bases respectively, with 15 bases between them. CDR3 length equals 14 residues.